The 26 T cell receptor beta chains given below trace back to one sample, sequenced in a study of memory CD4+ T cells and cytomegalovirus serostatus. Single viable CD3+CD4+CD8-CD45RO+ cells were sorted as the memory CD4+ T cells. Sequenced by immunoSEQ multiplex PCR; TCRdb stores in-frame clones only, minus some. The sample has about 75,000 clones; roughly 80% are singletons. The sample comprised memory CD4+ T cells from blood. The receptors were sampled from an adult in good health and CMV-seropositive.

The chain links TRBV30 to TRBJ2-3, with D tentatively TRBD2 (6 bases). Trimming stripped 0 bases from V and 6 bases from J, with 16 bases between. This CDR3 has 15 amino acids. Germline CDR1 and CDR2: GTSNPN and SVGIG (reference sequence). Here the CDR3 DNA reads TGTGCCTGGAGTGTACTTCGGGGGTTTGTGGATACGCAGTATTTT. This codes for CAWSVLRGFVDTQYF. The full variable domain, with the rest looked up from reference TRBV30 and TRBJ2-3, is SQTIHQWPATLVQPVGSPLSLECTVEGTSNPNLYWYRQAAGRGLQLLFYSVGIGQISSEVPQNLSASRPQDRQFILSSKKLLLSDSGFYLCAWSVLRGFVDTQYFGPGTRLTVL.

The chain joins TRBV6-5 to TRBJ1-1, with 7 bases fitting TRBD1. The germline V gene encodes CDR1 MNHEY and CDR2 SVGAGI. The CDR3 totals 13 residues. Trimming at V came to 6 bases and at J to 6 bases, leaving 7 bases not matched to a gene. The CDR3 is CASSRGTASEAFF. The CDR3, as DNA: TGTGCCAGCAGCAGGGGGACAGCCTCTGAAGCTTTCTTT.

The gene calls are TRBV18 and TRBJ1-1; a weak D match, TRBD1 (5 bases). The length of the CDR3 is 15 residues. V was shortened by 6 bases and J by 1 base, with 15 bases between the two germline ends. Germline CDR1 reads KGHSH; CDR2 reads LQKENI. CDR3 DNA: TGTGCCAGCTCGGCTAACAGGTTAGAGAACACTGAAGCTTTCTTT. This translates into CASSANRLENTEAFF.

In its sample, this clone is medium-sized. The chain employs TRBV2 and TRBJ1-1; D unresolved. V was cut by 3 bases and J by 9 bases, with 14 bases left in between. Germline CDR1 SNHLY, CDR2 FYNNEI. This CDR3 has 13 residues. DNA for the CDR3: TGTGCCAGCAGTGAGAACCCCAACACCCAAGCTTTCTTT. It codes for CASSENPNTQAFF.

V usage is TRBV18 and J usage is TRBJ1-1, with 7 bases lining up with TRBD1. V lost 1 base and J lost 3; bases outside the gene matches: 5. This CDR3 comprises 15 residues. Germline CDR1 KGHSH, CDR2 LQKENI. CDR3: CASSPQPGTDTEAFF. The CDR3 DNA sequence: TGTGCCAGCTCACCACAACCGGGGACAGACACTGAAGCTTTCTTT.

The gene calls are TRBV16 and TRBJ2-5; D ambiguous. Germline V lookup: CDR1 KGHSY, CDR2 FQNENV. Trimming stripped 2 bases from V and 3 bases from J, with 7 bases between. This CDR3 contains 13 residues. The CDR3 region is CASSQTGKETQYF. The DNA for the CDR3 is TGTGCCAGCAGCCAAACGGGTAAAGAGACCCAGTACTTC.

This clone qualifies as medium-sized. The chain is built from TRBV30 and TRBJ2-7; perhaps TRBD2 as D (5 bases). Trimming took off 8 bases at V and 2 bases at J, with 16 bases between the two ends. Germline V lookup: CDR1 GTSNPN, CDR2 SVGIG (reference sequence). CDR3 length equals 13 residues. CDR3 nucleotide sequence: TGTGCCGGATCCGGGATTCTTCCCTACGAGCAGTACGTC. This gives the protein CAGSGILPYEQYV.

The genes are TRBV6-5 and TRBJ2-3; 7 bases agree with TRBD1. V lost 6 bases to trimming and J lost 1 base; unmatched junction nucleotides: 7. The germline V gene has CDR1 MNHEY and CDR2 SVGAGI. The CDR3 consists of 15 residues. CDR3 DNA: TGTGCCAGCAGGCTACAGGGGTTAGGCACAGATACGCAGTATTTT. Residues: CASRLQGLGTDTQYF.

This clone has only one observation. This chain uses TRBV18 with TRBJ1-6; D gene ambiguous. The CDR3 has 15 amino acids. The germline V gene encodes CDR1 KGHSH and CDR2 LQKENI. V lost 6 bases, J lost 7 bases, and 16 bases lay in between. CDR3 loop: CASSPPQGMNSPLHF. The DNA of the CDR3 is TGTGCCAGCTCTCCCCCACAAGGGATGAATTCACCCCTCCACTTT.

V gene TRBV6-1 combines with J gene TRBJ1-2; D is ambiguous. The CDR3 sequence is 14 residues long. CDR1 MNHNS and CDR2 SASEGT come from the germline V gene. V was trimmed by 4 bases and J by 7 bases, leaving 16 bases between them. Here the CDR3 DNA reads TGTGCCAGCAGTGTTCCTACGGGATCGAGTGGCTACACCTTC. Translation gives CASSVPTGSSGYTF.

DNA for the CDR3: TGTGCCAGCAGCTACAGGGAGATTCAGTTCTTC. Its protein product is CASSYREIQFF. This rearrangement joins TRBV28 to TRBJ2-1, with D possibly TRBD1 on 6 matching bases. The CDR3 length is 11 residues. Trimming took 6 bases from V and 13 from J, leaving 13 bases between them. Per the germline V gene, CDR1 is MDHEN and CDR2 is SYDVKM. Combining the CDR3 with reference TRBV28 and TRBJ2-1 gives the whole variable domain DVKVTQSSRYLVKRTGEKVFLECVQDMDHENMFWYRQDPGLGLRLIYFSYDVKMKEKGDIPEGYSVSREKKERFSLILESASTNQTSMYLCASSYREIQFFGPGTRLTVL.

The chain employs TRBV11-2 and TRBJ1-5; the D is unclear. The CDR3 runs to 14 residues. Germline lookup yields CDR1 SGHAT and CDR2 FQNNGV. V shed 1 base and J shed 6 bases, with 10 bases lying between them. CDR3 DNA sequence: TGTGCCAGCAGCTTAGGTGCCGATTTTCAGCCCCAGCATTTT. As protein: CASSLGADFQPQHF.

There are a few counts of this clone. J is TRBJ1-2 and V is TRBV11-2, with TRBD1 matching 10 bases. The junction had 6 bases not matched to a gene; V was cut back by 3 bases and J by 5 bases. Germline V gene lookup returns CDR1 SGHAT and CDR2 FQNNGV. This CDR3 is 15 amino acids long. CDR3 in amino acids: CASSLGPGQGYGYTF. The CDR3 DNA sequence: TGTGCCAGCAGCTTGGGACCGGGACAGGGGTATGGCTACACCTTC.

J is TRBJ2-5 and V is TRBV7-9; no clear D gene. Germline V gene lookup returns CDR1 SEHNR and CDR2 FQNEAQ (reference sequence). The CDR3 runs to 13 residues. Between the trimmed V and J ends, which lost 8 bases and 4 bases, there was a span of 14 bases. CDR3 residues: CASASEWLETQYF. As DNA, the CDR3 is TGTGCCAGCGCCTCGGAGTGGCTAGAGACCCAGTACTTC. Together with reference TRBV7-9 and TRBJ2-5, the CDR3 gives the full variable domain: DTGVSQNPRHKITKRGQNVTFRCDPISEHNRLYWYRQTLGQGPEFLTYFQNEAQLEKSRLLSDRFSAERPKGSFSTLEIQRTEQGDSAMYLCASASEWLETQYFGPGTRLLVL.

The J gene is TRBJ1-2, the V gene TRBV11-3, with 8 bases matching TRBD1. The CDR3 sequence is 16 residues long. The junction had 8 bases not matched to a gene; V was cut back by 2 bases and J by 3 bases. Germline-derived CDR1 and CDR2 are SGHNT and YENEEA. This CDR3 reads CASSLTTGAVDYGYTF. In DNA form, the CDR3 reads TGTGCCAGCAGCTTAACGACAGGGGCGGTCGACTATGGCTACACCTTC.

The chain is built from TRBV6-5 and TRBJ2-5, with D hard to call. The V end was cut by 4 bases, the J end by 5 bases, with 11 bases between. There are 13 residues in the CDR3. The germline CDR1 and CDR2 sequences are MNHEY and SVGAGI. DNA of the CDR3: TGTGCCAGCAGTTCAAATCAATGGGAGACCCAGTACTTC. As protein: CASSSNQWETQYF.

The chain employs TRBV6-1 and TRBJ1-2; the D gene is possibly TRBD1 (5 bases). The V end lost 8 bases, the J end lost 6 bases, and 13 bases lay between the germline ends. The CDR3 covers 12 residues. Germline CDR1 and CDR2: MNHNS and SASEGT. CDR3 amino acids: CASLAYRNGYTF. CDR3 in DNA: TGTGCCAGCCTTGCGTACAGGAATGGCTACACCTTC.

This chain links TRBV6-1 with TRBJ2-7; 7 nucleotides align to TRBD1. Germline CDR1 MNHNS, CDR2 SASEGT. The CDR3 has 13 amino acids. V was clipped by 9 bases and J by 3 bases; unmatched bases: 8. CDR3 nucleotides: TGTGCCAGTCGGTTGGGACAGCTCTACGAGCAGTACGTC. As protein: CASRLGQLYEQYV.

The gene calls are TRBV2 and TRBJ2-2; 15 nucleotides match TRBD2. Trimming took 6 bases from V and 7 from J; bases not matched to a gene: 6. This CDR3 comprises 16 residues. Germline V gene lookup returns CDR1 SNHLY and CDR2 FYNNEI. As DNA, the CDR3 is TGTGCCAGCAGGAGGGGACTAGCGGGAGGAGGCGGGGAGCTGTTTTTT. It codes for CASRRGLAGGGGELFF. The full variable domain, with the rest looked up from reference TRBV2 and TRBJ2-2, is EPEVTQTPSHQVTQMGQEVILRCVPISNHLYFYWYRQILGQKVEFLVSFYNNEISEKSEIFDDQFSVERPDGSNFTLKIRSTKLEDSAMYFCASRRGLAGGGGELFFGEGSRLTVL.

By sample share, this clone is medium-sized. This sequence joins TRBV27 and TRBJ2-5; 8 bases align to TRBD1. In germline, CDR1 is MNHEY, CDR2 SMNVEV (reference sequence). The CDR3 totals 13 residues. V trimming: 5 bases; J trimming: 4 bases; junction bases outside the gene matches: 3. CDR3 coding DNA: TGTGCCAGCAGTGGACAGGGCGGAGAGACCCAGTACTTC. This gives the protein CASSGQGGETQYF.

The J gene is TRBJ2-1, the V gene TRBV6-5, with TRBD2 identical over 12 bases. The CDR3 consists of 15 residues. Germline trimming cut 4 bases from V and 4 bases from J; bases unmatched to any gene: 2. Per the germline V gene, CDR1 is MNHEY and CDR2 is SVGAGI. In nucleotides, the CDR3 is TGTGCCAGCAGTTCCCTAGCGGGGGGGTACAATGAGCAGTTCTTC. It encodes CASSSLAGGYNEQFF.

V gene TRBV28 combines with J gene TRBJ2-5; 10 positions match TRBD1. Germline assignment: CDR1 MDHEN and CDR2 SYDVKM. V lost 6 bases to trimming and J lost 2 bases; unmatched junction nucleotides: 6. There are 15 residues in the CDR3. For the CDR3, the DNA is TGTGCCAGCAGCGCGACAGGGGGCAAACAAGAGACCCAGTACTTC. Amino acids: CASSATGGKQETQYF.

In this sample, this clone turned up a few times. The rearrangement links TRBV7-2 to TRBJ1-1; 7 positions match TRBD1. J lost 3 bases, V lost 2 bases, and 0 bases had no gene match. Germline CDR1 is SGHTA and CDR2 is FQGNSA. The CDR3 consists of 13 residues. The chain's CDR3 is CASSLRGHTEAFF. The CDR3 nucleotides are TGTGCCAGCAGCTTAAGGGGGCACACTGAAGCTTTCTTT.

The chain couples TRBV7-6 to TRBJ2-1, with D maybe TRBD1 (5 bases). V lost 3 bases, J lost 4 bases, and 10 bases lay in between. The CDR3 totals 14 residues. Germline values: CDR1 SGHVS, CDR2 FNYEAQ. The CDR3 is CASSFDGAYNEQFF. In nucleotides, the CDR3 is TGTGCCAGCAGCTTTGATGGGGCATACAATGAGCAGTTCTTC.

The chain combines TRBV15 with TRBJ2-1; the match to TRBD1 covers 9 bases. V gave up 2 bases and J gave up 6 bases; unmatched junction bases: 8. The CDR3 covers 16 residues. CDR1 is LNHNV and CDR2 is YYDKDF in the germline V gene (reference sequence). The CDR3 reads CATSRSPGQGINEQFF. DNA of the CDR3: TGTGCCACCAGCAGATCACCGGGACAGGGTATCAATGAGCAGTTCTTC.

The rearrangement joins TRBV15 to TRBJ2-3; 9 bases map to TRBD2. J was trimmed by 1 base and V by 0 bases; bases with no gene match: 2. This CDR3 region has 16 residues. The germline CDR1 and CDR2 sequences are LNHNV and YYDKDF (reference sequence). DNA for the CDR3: TGTGCCACCAGCAGAGATCGACTAGCGGGCACAGATACGCAGTATTTT. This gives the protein CATSRDRLAGTDTQYF.